A single TCR beta chain is shown here with its context. What this receptor recognizes is not known. Within one base of it there is no much larger clone, and no base qualities were kept. These data are taken from a study of blood T cells in healthy people across ages (dated by TCRdb to between 2014 and 2017). Some background on the complete study: In model experiments, template switching captured roughly one uniquely barcoded TCR beta cDNA molecule for every two T cells. Donors of different ages were randomly distributed across sequencing lanes to avoid experimental bias. Using the same blood draw, the study looked at two additional independent replicas of 1 million unique cDNA reads for two donors, one aged 18 to 30 and the other aged 80 or older. To track age-related changes in TCR beta repertoire diversity, the study relied on deep sequencing normalized with unique cDNA molecular identifiers. Four age groups were formed from the donors: young (average roughly 15 years), middle-aged (around 37), aged (about 62) and long-lived (around 80).

Preparation of the library involved 5' RACE. The listed sequencing device is Illumina HiSeq 2500. A second PCR of roughly 7 to 12 cycles was run with a J-beta primer mix and a sample-barcoded 5' primer. Each TCR beta cDNA molecule received a unique molecular identifier from a template-switch 5' adaptor carrying 12 random nucleotides. At least 2.5 million CDR3-containing paired-end reads were obtained from each sample. First-strand cDNA synthesis was performed from all RNA using the Mint cDNA synthesis kit, with priming by a TRBC-specific oligonucleotide. All cDNA was treated with uracil-DNA glycosylase and then went through a first 18-cycle PCR with the universal primers M1SS and BC2_uni_R. Per the original workflow: For normalization, 1 million high-quality reads, each with a distinct molecular identifier, were randomly selected from each sample. Instead of being binned into consensus sequences, reads that shared molecular identifiers were thrown out. MiTCR, run with a Q25 quality threshold and the strictest error-elimination algorithm, handled CDR3 identification, clonotype clustering and error correction. A nonparametric unseen species model with Euler transformation was used to estimate lower-bound total TCR beta diversity. The raw public reads went through TCRdb reprocessing: fastp at Q25, MiXCR clone calling, in-frame beta chains kept. Rows with a matching CDR3 protein are joined into one entry that keeps the most common DNA and genes. These V and J calls originate from TCRdb's pipeline instead of the authors' own analysis. The table for this sample lists some 800,000 distinct CDR3 sequences; around 45% of them were counted only once. The ten largest make up 15% to 25% of the sample.

From its cysteine to its phenylalanine, the CDR3 spans 13 amino acids. Only the CDR3 part of the read is kept: 39 bases, read in frame from the first base. The germline V gene (reference sequence) supplies CDR1 LGHDT and CDR2 YNNKEL. Trimming removed 3 bases from V and 7 bases from J; the gene matches leave 5 bases unexplained. General findings and caveats noted by the study authors: The CMV infection status of donors was not known, potentially confounding age-related changes in expanded clonotypes. The long-lived group showed more naive CD4+ T cells, fewer expanded clones and increased TCR diversity than the aged group, suggesting age selection. A strong correlation was found between observed TCR beta diversity and the percentage of naive T cells measured by flow cytometry. As age increased, observed TCR beta diversity per million T cells dropped in a roughly linear way, and a significant reduction was already evident by age 40. Estimates of total diversity based on one million sequenced T cells were considered lower bounds and underestimates. Bulk unsorted PBMC profiling prevented conclusive comparison of naive and antigen-experienced compartments.

Systemically healthy Caucasian individuals from Russia, approximately 39 in total and aged roughly 6 to 95 years, were included as donors. Ten milliliters of peripheral blood were drawn from each donor into EDTA-treated Vacutainer tubes. Ficoll-Paque density-gradient centrifugation was used to isolate PBMCs, with at least 7 million obtained per sample. Trizol reagent was used to extract total RNA from the PBMCs, yielding at least 5 micrograms per sample. Naive CD45RAhigh/CD27high T cell percentages were measured by flow cytometry on a PBMC aliquot from every donor. The rearrangement combines TRBV3-1 with TRBJ1-1; TRBD1 aligns with 7 central bases. Sequences were obtained from blood. The clonotype comes from a man in his 60s in good health. The CDR3 reads as follows: CASSHSNRGEAFF. The nucleotide sequence is given as TGTGCCAGCAGCCACTCAAACAGGGGTGAAGCTTTCTTT. With the rest looked up from the reference TRBV3-1 and TRBJ1-1 genes rather than sequenced, the full variable domain is DTAVSQTPKYLVTQMGNDKSIKCEQNLGHDTMYWYKQDSKKFLKIMFSYNNKELIINETVPNRFSPKSPDKAHLNLHINSLELGDSAVYFCASSHSNRGEAFFGQGTRLTVV.